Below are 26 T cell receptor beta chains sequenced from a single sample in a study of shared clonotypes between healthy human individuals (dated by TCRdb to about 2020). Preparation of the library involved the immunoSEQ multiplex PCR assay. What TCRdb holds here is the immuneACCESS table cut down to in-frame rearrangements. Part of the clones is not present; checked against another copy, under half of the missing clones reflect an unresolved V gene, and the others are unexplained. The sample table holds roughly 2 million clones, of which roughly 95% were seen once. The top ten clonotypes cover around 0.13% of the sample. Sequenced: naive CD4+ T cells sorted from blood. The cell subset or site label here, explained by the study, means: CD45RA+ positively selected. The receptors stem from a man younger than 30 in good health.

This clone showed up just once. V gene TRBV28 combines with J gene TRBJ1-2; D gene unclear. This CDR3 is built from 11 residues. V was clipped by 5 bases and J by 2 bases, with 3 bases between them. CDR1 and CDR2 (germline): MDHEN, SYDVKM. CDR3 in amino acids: CASSGNYGYTF. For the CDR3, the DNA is TGTGCCAGCAGTGGAAACTATGGCTACACCTTC.

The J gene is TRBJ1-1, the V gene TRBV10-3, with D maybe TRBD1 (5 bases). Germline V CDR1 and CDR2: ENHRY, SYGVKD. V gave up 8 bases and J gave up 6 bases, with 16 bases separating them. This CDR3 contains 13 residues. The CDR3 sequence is CAIWGDWEAEAFF. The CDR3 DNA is TGTGCCATCTGGGGGGATTGGGAAGCTGAAGCTTTCTTT.

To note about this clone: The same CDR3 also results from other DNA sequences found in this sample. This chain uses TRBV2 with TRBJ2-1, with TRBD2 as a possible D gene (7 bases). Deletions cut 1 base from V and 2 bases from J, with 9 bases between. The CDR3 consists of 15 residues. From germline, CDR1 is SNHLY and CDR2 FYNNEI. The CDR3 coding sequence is TGTGCCAGCAGTGAAGTAGGGGGGGCCTACAATGAGCAGTTCTTC. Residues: CASSEVGGAYNEQFF.

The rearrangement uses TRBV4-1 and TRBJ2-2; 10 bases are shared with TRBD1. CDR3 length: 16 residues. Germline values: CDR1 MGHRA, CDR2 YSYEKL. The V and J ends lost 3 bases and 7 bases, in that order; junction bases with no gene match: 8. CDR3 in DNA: TGCGCCAGCAGCCATGCGGGACAGGGGCTAGGCGGGGAGCTGTTTTTT. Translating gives CASSHAGQGLGGELFF.

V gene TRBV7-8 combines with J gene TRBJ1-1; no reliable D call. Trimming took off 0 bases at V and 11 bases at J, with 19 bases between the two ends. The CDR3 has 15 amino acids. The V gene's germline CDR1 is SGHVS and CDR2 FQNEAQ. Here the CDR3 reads CASSLANFGALGAFF. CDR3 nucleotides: TGTGCCAGCAGCTTAGCCAACTTTGGCGCTCTAGGTGCTTTCTTT.

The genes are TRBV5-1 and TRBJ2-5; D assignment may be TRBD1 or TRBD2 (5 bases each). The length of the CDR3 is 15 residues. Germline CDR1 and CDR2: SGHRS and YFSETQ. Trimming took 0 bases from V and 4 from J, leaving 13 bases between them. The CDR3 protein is CASSLVGAERETQYF. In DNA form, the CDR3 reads TGCGCCAGCAGCTTGGTCGGGGCCGAGAGAGAGACCCAGTACTTC. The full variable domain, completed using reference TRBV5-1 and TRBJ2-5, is KAGVTQTPRYLIKTRGQQVTLSCSPISGHRSVSWYQQTPGQGLQFLFEYFSETQRNKGNFPGRFSGRQFSNSRSEMNVSTLELGDSALYLCASSLVGAERETQYFGPGTRLLVL.

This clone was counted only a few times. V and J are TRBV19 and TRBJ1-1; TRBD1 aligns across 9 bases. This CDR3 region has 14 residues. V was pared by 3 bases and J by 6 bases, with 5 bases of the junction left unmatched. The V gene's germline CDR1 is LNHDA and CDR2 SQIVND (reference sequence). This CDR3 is CASSMTRDRAEAFF. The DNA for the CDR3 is TGTGCCAGTAGTATGACCCGGGACAGGGCTGAAGCTTTCTTT.

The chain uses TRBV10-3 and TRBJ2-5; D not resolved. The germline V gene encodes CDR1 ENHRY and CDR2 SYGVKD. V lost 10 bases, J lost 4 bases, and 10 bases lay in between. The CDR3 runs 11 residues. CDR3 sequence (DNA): TGTGCCACCGCTTTAACAGAGACCCAGTACTTC. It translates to CATALTETQYF.

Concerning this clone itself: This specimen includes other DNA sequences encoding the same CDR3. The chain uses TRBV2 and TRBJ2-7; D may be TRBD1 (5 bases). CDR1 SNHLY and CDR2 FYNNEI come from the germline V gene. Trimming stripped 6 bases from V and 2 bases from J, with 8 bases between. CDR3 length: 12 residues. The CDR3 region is CASRGPTYEQYF. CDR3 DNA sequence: TGTGCCAGCAGGGGGCCCACCTACGAGCAGTACTTC.

CDR3 amino acids: CAIRDFPYEQYF. DNA for the CDR3: TGTGCCATCAGGGACTTCCCTTACGAGCAGTACTTC. The rearrangement links TRBV10-3 to TRBJ2-7; the D gene is possibly TRBD2 (5 bases). The CDR3 spans 12 residues. Between the trimmed V and J ends, which lost 6 bases and 4 bases, there was a span of 10 bases. CDR1 ENHRY and CDR2 SYGVKD come from the germline V gene.

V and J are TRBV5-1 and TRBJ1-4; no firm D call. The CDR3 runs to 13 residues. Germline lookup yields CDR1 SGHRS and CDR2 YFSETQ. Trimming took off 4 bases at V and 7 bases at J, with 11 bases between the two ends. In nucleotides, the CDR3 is TGCGCCAGCAGCGCCAAGGGAACTGAAAAACTGTTTTTT. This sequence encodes CASSAKGTEKLFF.

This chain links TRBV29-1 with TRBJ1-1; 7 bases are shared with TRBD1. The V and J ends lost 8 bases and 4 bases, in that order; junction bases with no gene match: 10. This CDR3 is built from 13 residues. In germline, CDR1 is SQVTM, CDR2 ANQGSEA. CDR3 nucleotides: TGCAGCTTCAGGGGGAAGGGAGGCACTGAAGCTTTCTTT. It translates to CSFRGKGGTEAFF.

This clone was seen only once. CDR3 DNA: TGTGCCTGGAGCTTGGACTTACGGGAGACCCAGTACTTC. It specifies CAWSLDLRETQYF. This chain links TRBV30 with TRBJ2-5; the D gene is possibly TRBD2 (5 bases). This CDR3 contains 13 residues. CDR1 and CDR2 (germline): GTSNPN, SVGIG (reference sequence). V lost 3 bases to trimming and J lost 5 bases, with 13 bases between them.

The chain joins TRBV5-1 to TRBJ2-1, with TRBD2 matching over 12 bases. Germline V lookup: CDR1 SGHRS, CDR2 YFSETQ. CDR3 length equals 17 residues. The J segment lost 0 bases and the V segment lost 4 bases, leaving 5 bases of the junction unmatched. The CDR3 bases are TGCGCCAGCAGCCCGACTAGCGGGAGTAGCTCCTACAATGAGCAGTTCTTC. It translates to CASSPTSGSSSYNEQFF.

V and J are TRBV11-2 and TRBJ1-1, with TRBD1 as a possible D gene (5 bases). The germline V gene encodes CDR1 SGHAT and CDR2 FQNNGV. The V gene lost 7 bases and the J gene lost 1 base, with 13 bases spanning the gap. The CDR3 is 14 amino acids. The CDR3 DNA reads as TGTGCCAGCACCCCCCCCAGGGCGAACACTGAAGCTTTCTTT. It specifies CASTPPRANTEAFF.

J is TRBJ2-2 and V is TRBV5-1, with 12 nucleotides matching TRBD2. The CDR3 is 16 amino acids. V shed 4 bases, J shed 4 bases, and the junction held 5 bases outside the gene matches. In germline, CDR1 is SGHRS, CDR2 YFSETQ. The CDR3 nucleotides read TGCGCCAGCAGCCCAGGACTAGCGGGGCTCACCGGGGAGCTGTTTTTT. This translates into CASSPGLAGLTGELFF.

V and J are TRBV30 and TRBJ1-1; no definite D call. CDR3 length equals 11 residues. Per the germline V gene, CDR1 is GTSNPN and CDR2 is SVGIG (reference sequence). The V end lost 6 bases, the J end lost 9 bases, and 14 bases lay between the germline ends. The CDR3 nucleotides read TGTGCCTGCACACGAGGGAGGAAAGCTTTCTTT. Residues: CACTRGRKAFF. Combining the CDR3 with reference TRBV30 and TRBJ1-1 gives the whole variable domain SQTIHQWPATLVQPVGSPLSLECTVEGTSNPNLYWYRQAAGRGLQLLFYSVGIGQISSEVPQNLSASRPQDRQFILSSKKLLLSDSGFYLCACTRGRKAFFGQGTRLTVV.

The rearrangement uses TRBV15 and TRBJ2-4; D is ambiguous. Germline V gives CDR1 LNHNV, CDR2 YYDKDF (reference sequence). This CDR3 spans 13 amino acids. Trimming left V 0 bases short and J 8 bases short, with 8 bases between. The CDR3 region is CATSRDPDDIQYF. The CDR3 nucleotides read TGTGCCACCAGCAGAGACCCAGATGACATTCAGTACTTC.

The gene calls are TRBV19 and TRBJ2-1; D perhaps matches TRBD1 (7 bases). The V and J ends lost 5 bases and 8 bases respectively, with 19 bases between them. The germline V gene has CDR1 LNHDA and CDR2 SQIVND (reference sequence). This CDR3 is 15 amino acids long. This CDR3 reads CASSPHNRGGDEQFF. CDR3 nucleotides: TGTGCCAGTAGTCCCCATAACAGGGGAGGCGATGAGCAGTTCTTC. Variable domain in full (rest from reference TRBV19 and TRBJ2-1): DGGITQSPKYLFRKEGQNVTLSCEQNLNHDAMYWYRQDPGQGLRLIYYSQIVNDFQKGDIAEGYSVSREKKESFPLTVTSAQKNPTAFYLCASSPHNRGGDEQFFGPGTRLTVL.

CDR3 bases: TGTGCCAGCAGTGAAGGGGGACTAGCCCACGAGCAGTACTTC. Protein sequence: CASSEGGLAHEQYF. The chain employs TRBV6-1 and TRBJ2-7, with TRBD2 matching 9 bases. Germline CDR1 MNHNS, CDR2 SASEGT. J was trimmed by 5 bases and V by 1 base; bases with no gene match: 3. The CDR3 has 14 residues.

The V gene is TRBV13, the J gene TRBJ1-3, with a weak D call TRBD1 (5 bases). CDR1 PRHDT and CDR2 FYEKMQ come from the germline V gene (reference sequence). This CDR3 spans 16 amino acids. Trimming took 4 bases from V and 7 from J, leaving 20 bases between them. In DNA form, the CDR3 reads TGTGCCAGCAGCTCCTATTCCAGGGTCTCCTCGAACACCATATATTTT. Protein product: CASSSYSRVSSNTIYF.

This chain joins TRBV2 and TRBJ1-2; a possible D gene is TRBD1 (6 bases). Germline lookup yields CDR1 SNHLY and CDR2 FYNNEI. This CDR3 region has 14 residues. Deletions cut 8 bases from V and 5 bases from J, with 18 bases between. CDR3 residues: CASGTNRDYYGYTF. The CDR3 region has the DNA TGTGCCAGCGGAACCAACAGGGATTATTATGGCTACACCTTC.

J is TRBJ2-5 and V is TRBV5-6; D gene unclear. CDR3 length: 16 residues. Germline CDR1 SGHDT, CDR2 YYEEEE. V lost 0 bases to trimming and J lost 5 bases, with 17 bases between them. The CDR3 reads CASSLAGHQISETQYF. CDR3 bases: TGTGCCAGCAGCTTGGCTGGTCACCAAATTTCGGAGACCCAGTACTTC.

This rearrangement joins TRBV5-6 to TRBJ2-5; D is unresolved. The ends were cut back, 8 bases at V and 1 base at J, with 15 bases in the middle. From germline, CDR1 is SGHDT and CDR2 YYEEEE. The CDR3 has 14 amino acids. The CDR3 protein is CASRNMGSQETQYF. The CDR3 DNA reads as TGTGCCAGTAGGAACATGGGGTCCCAAGAGACCCAGTACTTC.

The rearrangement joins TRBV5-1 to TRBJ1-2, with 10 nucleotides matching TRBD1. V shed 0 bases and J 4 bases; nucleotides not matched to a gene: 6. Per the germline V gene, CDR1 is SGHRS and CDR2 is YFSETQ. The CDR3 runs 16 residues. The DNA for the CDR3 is TGCGCCAGCAGCTTGGGACAGGGGGCGAGGAGCTATGGCTACACCTTC. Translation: CASSLGQGARSYGYTF.

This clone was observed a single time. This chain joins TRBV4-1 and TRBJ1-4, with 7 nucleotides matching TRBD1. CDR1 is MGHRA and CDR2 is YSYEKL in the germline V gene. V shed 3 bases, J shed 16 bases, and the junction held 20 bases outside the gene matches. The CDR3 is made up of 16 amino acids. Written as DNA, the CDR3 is TGCGCCAGCAGCCAGGCTACAGGGGCGATACCCCTCAGGGAGTTTTTT. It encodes CASSQATGAIPLREFF.